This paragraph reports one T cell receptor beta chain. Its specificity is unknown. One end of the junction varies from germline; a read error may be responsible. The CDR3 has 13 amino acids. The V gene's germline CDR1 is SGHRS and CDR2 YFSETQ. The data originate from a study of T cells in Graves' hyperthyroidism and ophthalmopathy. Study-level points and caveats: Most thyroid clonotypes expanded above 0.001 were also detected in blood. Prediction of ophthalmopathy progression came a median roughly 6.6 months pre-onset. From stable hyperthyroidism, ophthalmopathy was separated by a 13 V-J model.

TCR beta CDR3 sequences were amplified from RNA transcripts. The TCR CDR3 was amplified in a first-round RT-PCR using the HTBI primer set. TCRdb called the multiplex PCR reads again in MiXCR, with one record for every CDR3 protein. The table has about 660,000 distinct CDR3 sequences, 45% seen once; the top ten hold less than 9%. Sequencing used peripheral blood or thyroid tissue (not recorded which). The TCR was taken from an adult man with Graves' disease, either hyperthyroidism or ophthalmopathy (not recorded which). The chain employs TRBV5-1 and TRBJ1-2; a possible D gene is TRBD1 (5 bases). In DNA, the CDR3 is TGTGCCAGCAGCTTGACCCAGGGCTCTGGCTACACCTTC. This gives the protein CASSLTQGSGYTF.